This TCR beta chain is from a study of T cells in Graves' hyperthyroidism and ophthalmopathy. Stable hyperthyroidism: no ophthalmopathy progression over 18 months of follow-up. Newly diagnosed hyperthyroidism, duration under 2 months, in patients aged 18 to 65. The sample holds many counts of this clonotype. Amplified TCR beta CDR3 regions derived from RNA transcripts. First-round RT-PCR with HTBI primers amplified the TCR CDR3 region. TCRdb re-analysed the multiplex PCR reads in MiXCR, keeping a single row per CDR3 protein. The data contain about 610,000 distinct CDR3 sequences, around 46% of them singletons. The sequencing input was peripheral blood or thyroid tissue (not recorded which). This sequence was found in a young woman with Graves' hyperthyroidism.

The DNA for the CDR3 is TGTGCCAGCAGTCGAGGGACAGTTGCCTACGAGCAGTACTTC. Residues: CASSRGTVAYEQYF. This chain connects TRBV12-3 or TRBV12-4 to TRBJ2-7; the match to TRBD1 covers 7 bases. V gave up 5 bases and J gave up 2 bases; unmatched junction bases: 6. CDR3 size: 14 residues.